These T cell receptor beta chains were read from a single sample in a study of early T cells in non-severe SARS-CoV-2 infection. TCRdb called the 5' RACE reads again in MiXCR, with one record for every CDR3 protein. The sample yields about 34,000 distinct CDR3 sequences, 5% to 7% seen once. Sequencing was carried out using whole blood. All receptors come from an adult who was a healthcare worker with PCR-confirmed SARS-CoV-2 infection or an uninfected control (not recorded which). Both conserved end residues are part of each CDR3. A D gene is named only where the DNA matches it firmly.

CDR3: CASSLSVRGEKLFF
V: TRBV12-3/TRBV12-4
D: .
J: TRBJ1-4

CDR3: CASSKPPKVNSYEQYF
V: TRBV21-1
D: .
J: TRBJ2-7

CDR3: CASSRTGEGEKLFF
V: TRBV5-1
D: TRBD1
J: TRBJ1-4

CDR3: CASSLRAGSYEQYF
V: TRBV5-5
D: .
J: TRBJ2-7

CDR3: CASSQDRKGAQDETQYF
V: TRBV3-1
D: TRBD1
J: TRBJ2-5

CDR3: CATSDQRQGNYGYTF
V: TRBV24-1
D: TRBD1
J: TRBJ1-2

CDR3: CASSEAGANTGELFF
V: TRBV2
D: .
J: TRBJ2-2

CDR3: CASSGLAGSTDTQYF
V: TRBV24-1
D: TRBD2
J: TRBJ2-3

CDR3: CASSLVAGGKSQHF
V: TRBV7-8
D: TRBD1
J: TRBJ1-5

CDR3: CASSVEPGVKIQYF
V: TRBV9
D: .
J: TRBJ2-4

CDR3: CASSYSNTGELFF
V: TRBV6-6
D: .
J: TRBJ2-2

CDR3: CASSLNPRQSTDTQYF
V: TRBV7-9
D: .
J: TRBJ2-3

CDR3: CATSETSGGFYNEQFF
V: TRBV24-1
D: TRBD2
J: TRBJ2-1

CDR3: CASSQDLAGGTADTQYF
V: TRBV4-3
D: TRBD2
J: TRBJ2-3

CDR3: CASRKRTSNQETQYF
V: TRBV28
D: TRBD2
J: TRBJ2-5

CDR3: CASSQDFRQGDEQYF
V: TRBV4-3
D: TRBD1
J: TRBJ2-7

CDR3: CASSLAGELFF
V: TRBV11-3
D: .
J: TRBJ2-2

CDR3: CASSSGGAKDTEAFF
V: TRBV28
D: .
J: TRBJ1-1

CDR3: CASSFPDRGPEAFF
V: TRBV7-9
D: TRBD1
J: TRBJ1-1

CDR3: CASNRQGSNQPQHF
V: TRBV6-5
D: TRBD1
J: TRBJ1-5

CDR3: CSANRGKYNEQFF
V: TRBV20-1
D: TRBD1
J: TRBJ2-1

CDR3: CASSSTGGSVGEQFF
V: TRBV5-5
D: TRBD1
J: TRBJ2-1

CDR3: CASSIEAAYSGANVLTF
V: TRBV19
D: .
J: TRBJ2-6

CDR3: CASSLRPPFLQGNSNQPQHF
V: TRBV12-3/TRBV12-4
D: .
J: TRBJ1-5

CDR3: CASSLGDSTDTQYF
V: TRBV5-1
D: .
J: TRBJ2-3

CDR3: CASSRTVGSPGYTF
V: TRBV3-1
D: .
J: TRBJ1-2

CDR3: CASKDSGVF
V: TRBV2
D: TRBD2
J: TRBJ2-1

CDR3: CASSFDINRGYTF
V: TRBV5-6
D: .
J: TRBJ1-2

CDR3: CAWSLALGGVSNQPQHF
V: TRBV30
D: .
J: TRBJ1-5

CDR3: CASSLASGGATDTQYF
V: TRBV5-1
D: TRBD2
J: TRBJ2-3

CDR3: CASSLWTSTDTQYF
V: TRBV5-1
D: TRBD2
J: TRBJ2-3

CDR3: CASCSGGAITEAFF
V: TRBV28
D: TRBD1
J: TRBJ1-1

CDR3: CASSPDTAGGYEQYF
V: TRBV7-2
D: TRBD1
J: TRBJ2-7

CDR3: CASRQSPDTQYF
V: TRBV7-6
D: .
J: TRBJ2-3

CDR3: CASSLSGGGPNTQYF
V: TRBV7-2
D: TRBD2
J: TRBJ2-3

CDR3: CASSRDFTQYF
V: TRBV28
D: .
J: TRBJ2-3

CDR3: CAWSVQSDNQPQHF
V: TRBV30
D: .
J: TRBJ1-5

CDR3: CASSSGQWNTIYF
V: TRBV7-9
D: .
J: TRBJ1-3

CDR3: CASSKTSGVGNEQFF
V: TRBV7-2
D: TRBD2
J: TRBJ2-1

CDR3: CADHNEQFF
V: TRBV5-8
D: .
J: TRBJ2-1

CDR3: CASSYDPKLGLPELQFF
V: TRBV6-2/TRBV6-3
D: .
J: TRBJ2-1

CDR3: CASKRDNNEQFF
V: TRBV2
D: .
J: TRBJ2-1

CDR3: CASSRAGTGSLSSGNTIYF
V: TRBV5-4
D: TRBD1
J: TRBJ1-3

CDR3: CASSDTTSYNEQFF
V: TRBV10-2
D: .
J: TRBJ2-1

CDR3: CASSPQGQGPYEQYF
V: TRBV7-6
D: TRBD1
J: TRBJ2-7

CDR3: CASSPPWTGNTGELFF
V: TRBV13
D: TRBD1
J: TRBJ2-2

CDR3: CASSLTVRGNTEAFF
V: TRBV5-6
D: .
J: TRBJ1-1

CDR3: CASSLGTNTGELFF
V: TRBV7-9
D: .
J: TRBJ2-2

CDR3: CASSFASEGILYEQYF
V: TRBV7-2
D: .
J: TRBJ2-7

CDR3: CAWTRGPYNEQFF
V: TRBV30
D: .
J: TRBJ2-1

CDR3: CASSEFGGARTEAFF
V: TRBV6-4
D: .
J: TRBJ1-1

CDR3: CAWSMDSSNTEAFF
V: TRBV30
D: .
J: TRBJ1-1